These 13 T cell receptor beta chains came from one sample sequenced in a study of blood T cells in healthy people across ages. A second PCR, run for roughly 7 to 11 cycles, used a sample-barcoded 5' primer plus a J-beta primer mix. TCRdb called the 5' RACE reads again in MiXCR, with one record for every CDR3 protein. Of approximately 1.5 million distinct CDR3 sequences listed, around 36% are singletons. Input material: blood. The receptor set was obtained from a woman under 40 in good health.

The chain employs TRBV20-1 and TRBJ1-1; no clear D gene. V was shortened by 3 bases and J by 0 bases, with 11 bases between the two germline ends. The CDR3 contains 14 residues. Germline-derived CDR1 and CDR2 are DFQATT and SNEGSKA (reference sequence). The DNA for the CDR3 is TGCAGTGCTAGTAAGCAGATACTGAACACTGAAGCTTTCTTT. Translation: CSASKQILNTEAFF.

There are many counts of this clonotype. The J gene is TRBJ1-2, the V gene TRBV20-1; D not certain. The CDR3 totals 13 residues. V lost 5 bases and J 2 bases, leaving 12 bases between the germline ends. Germline assignment: CDR1 DFQATT and CDR2 SNEGSKA (reference sequence). The CDR3 sequence is CSASRVGNYGYTF. CDR3 nucleotide sequence: TGCAGTGCTTCTAGGGTCGGCAACTATGGCTACACCTTC.

The sample holds a few counts of this clonotype. This rearrangement joins TRBV27 to TRBJ2-7, with 7 bases aligning to TRBD1. V gave up 5 bases and J gave up 2 bases; unmatched junction bases: 12. The CDR3 totals 16 residues. The germline gives CDR1 MNHEY, CDR2 SMNVEV (reference sequence). CDR3 sequence: CASSPLSRTGAYEQYF. In DNA form, the CDR3 reads TGTGCCAGCAGTCCACTATCCCGGACAGGAGCCTACGAGCAGTACTTC.

The chain is built from TRBV20-1 and TRBJ2-1; D is perhaps TRBD1 (6 bases). The CDR3 covers 12 residues. With 6 bases removed from V and 7 bases from J, the gap between germline ends came to 13 bases. In germline, CDR1 is DFQATT, CDR2 SNEGSKA (reference sequence). In DNA, the CDR3 is TGCAGTGCCAGACAGGTTAGGAATGAGCAGTTCTTC. It translates to CSARQVRNEQFF.

This clonotype has a handful of counts. V is TRBV20-1 and J is TRBJ2-1; 8 positions agree with TRBD2. In germline, CDR1 is DFQATT, CDR2 SNEGSKA (reference sequence). V lost 3 bases and J lost 0; bases outside the gene matches: 1. This CDR3 region has 14 residues. CDR3 residues: CSASGTSSYNEQFF. The DNA for the CDR3 is TGCAGTGCTAGCGGGACTAGCTCCTACAATGAGCAGTTCTTC.

This clonotype was picked up many times. This chain uses TRBV20-1 with TRBJ2-7; D is possibly TRBD2 (7 bases). Germline V gene sequence: CDR1 DFQATT, CDR2 SNEGSKA (reference sequence). Trimming pared 3 bases from V and 3 bases from J, leaving 15 bases between. CDR3 length: 14 amino acids. In DNA, the CDR3 is TGCAGTGCTAGGGGGGGGGCTAGCGACTACGAGCAGTACTTC. Translation: CSARGGASDYEQYF.

The J gene is TRBJ2-5, the V gene TRBV5-1; D possibly corresponds to TRBD2 (7 bases). The CDR3 extends over 16 amino acids. The V gene lost 1 base and the J gene lost 4 bases, with 17 bases spanning the gap. The germline gives CDR1 SGHRS, CDR2 YFSETQ. The CDR3 reads CASSLPLGGPGETQYF. Written as DNA, the CDR3 is TGCGCCAGCAGCTTGCCCCTGGGGGGGCCGGGAGAGACCCAGTACTTC.

This clonotype was seen a few times. V gene TRBV28 combines with J gene TRBJ2-5, with TRBD1 identical over 9 bases. CDR1 and CDR2 (germline): MDHEN, SYDVKM. V lost 3 bases and J lost 7; bases outside the gene matches: 9. The CDR3 is 15 residues long. CDR3 sequence reads: CASSLAWGQGGTQYF. The CDR3 DNA reads as TGTGCCAGCAGTTTGGCCTGGGGACAGGGAGGGACCCAGTACTTC.

V and J are TRBV9 and TRBJ2-7, with 9 bases matching TRBD2. This CDR3 spans 14 amino acids. V trimming: 0 bases; J trimming: 6 bases; junction bases outside the gene matches: 4. Germline values: CDR1 SGDLS, CDR2 YYNGEE. The CDR3 region is CASSVERAGGEQYF. In nucleotides, the CDR3 is TGTGCCAGCAGCGTAGAGCGAGCGGGAGGCGAGCAGTACTTC.

This clonotype was seen a single time. The rearrangement links TRBV20-1 to TRBJ2-7; D is unresolved. The closer fit of TRBJ2-4 to the DNA end suggests the J call may be wrong. CDR3 length: 11 residues. Germline assignment: CDR1 DFQATT and CDR2 SNEGSKA (reference sequence). The CDR3 DNA sequence: TGCAGTGCTAGAGGGGGAAACATTCAGTACTTC. It codes for CSARGGNIQYF.

J is TRBJ2-1 and V is TRBV20-1; tentatively, D is TRBD1 or TRBD2 (5 bases each). Germline CDR1 and CDR2: DFQATT and SNEGSKA (reference sequence). This CDR3 spans 14 amino acids. CDR3 region: CGGRAALTRNEQFF. Written as DNA, the CDR3 is TGCGGGGGTCGAGCAGCACTGACGAGGAATGAGCAGTTCTTC.

Note on this clonotype: A read error may produce the germline difference seen at one junction end. The chain employs TRBV6-6 and TRBJ2-3; a weak D match, TRBD1 (5 bases). Germline lookup yields CDR1 MNHNY and CDR2 SVGAGI (reference sequence). This CDR3 contains 16 residues. CDR3 protein: CASSSATAIFTDTQYF. CDR3 sequence (DNA): TGTGCCAGCAGTTCGGCGACAGCGATCTTCACAGACACGCAGTATTTT.

This clonotype has only a few counts. This chain uses TRBV11-2 with TRBJ2-5; D not certain. The CDR3 spans 14 residues. V was shortened by 5 bases and J by 6 bases, with 16 bases between the two germline ends. Germline CDR1 reads SGHAT; CDR2 reads FQNNGV. In nucleotides, the CDR3 is TGTGCCAGCAGCCAGATAAAGGCGAGGAAGACCCAGTACTTC. Amino acids: CASSQIKARKTQYF.